This T cell receptor (beta chain) was found in a study of regulatory T cells in long-lasting Graves disease. The CDR3 runs 18 residues. Germline CDR1 SGHTA, CDR2 FQGNSA. Germline trimming cut 5 bases from V and 4 bases from J; bases unmatched to any gene: 11. Study observations and caveats: The work looked only at peripheral blood and did not look at thyroid tissue.

Assembly of TCR beta libraries relied on iRepertoire HTBI primers together with Arm-PCR of CDR3 regions. The authors' processing: Among the samples, 50 to 80 TRBV and around 13 TRBJ segments were identified. Each CDR3 protein is one row after TCRdb ran MiXCR on the multiplex PCR reads. The V and J calls and clone size are TCRdb's, not the authors'. Here the sample spans 200,000 to 250,000 distinct CDR3 sequences, 20% being singletons. The time point denotes: newly diagnosed GD, antithyroid drugs for less than 3 months. Making the TCR library involved RNA that had been extracted from PBMCs. Patients were enrolled at an endocrinology department in Xi'an, China. This clonotype was counted many times. No antigen is known for it.

The source was peripheral blood mononuclear cells (PBMCs), collected at new diagnosis, from a patient treated with antithyroid drugs. The receptor comes from a female donor with Graves disease. The rearrangement joins TRBV7-2 to TRBJ2-2; 12 bases align to TRBD2. The CDR3 DNA is TGTGCCAGCAGCGTAGGCCTAGCGGGAGGGCTCGTCACCGGGGAGCTGTTTTTT. It is translated as CASSVGLAGGLVTGELFF.